Below are 7 T cell receptor beta chains sequenced from a single sample in a study of cytomegalovirus exposure and HLA in healthy donors. Researchers ran the PCR with 60 Vbeta and 13 Jbeta primers. Some clones are missing from TCRdb's copy, which holds only in-frame ones; the method was immunoSEQ multiplex PCR. This table has 110,000 to 150,000 clones, about 72% appearing once. Sequences were obtained from PBMCs. The source of these receptors is a man aged 40-50 years in good health and CMV-seronegative.

The rearrangement links TRBV4-3 to TRBJ2-1, with 7 positions matching TRBD2. The CDR3 runs 14 residues. Germline V gives CDR1 LGHNA, CDR2 YSLEER. V trimming: 1 base; J trimming: 10 bases; junction bases outside the gene matches: 7. CDR3 sequence: CASSQGREYREQFF. DNA of the CDR3: TGCGCCAGCAGCCAAGGGCGGGAGTATCGAGAGCAGTTCTTC.

The V and J genes are TRBV15 and TRBJ1-5; TRBD1 is a possible D gene (6 bases). Germline CDR1 LNHNV, CDR2 YYDKDF (reference sequence). Trimming took 1 base from V and 6 from J, leaving 16 bases between them. The length of the CDR3 is 16 residues. CDR3 nucleotide sequence: TGTGCCACCAGCAGAGTACGAACAGGGTTAGGTCAGCCCCAGCATTTT. Encoded protein: CATSRVRTGLGQPQHF.

This chain uses TRBV6-1 with TRBJ2-7; 10 nucleotides align to TRBD1. The CDR3 totals 14 residues. V was clipped by 4 bases and J by 3 bases; unmatched bases: 3. CDR1 and CDR2 (germline): MNHNS, SASEGT. CDR3 in DNA: TGTGCCAGCAGTGCCCGGACAGGGGGCTACGAGCAGTACTTC. Translating it yields CASSARTGGYEQYF.

The chain employs TRBV20-1 and TRBJ1-1; the match to TRBD1 covers 7 bases. V was pared by 5 bases and J by 9 bases, with 6 bases of the junction left unmatched. CDR1 is DFQATT, CDR2 SNEGSKA, per germline (reference sequence). This CDR3 contains 11 residues. CDR3 DNA: TGCAGTGCTTCCACAGGGGTAAAAGCTTTCTTT. Its protein product is CSASTGVKAFF.

The chain joins TRBV7-9 to TRBJ2-7, with 9 positions matching TRBD2. Trimming cost V 9 bases and J 3 bases; bases outside gene matches: 12. Looked up from germline, CDR1 is SEHNR and CDR2 is FQNEAQ (reference sequence). The CDR3 is 15 amino acids. CDR3 sequence (DNA): TGTGCCAGTAGCCTTAGCGGGGGACCTCACTACGAGCAGTACTTC. Protein: CASSLSGGPHYEQYF.

Concerning this clone itself: This specimen includes other DNA sequences encoding the same CDR3. The V gene is TRBV6-5, the J gene TRBJ1-1, with D possibly being TRBD1 (5 bases). The CDR3 length is 13 residues. V was cut by 6 bases and J by 1 base, with 9 bases left in between. Germline CDR1 and CDR2: MNHEY and SVGAGI. CDR3 amino acids: CASSRTGNTEAFF. Written as DNA, the CDR3 is TGTGCCAGCAGCCGTACAGGGAACACTGAAGCTTTCTTT.

In its sample, this clone was seen a few times. The chain has TRBV18 and TRBJ1-2, with 7 bases lining up with TRBD1. CDR1 is KGHSH, CDR2 LQKENI, per germline. This CDR3 is 11 amino acids long. V lost 5 bases and J lost 7; bases outside the gene matches: 1. This CDR3 is CASSNRGGYTF. In nucleotides, the CDR3 is TGTGCCAGCTCAAACAGGGGTGGCTACACCTTC.